The 30 T cell receptor beta chains in this list originate from one sample, sequenced in a study of cytomegalovirus exposure and HLA in healthy donors. Some clones are missing from TCRdb's copy, which holds only in-frame ones; the method was immunoSEQ multiplex PCR. In the table there are 200,000 to 300,000 clones, less than 90% of which are singletons. Sequenced: PBMCs. All receptors derive from a man aged 18 to 30 in good health and CMV-seropositive.

The rearrangement links TRBV7-5 to TRBJ2-7; no check of the table's D call, TRBD2, against the DNA was made. TRBV7-5 is a pseudogene. There are 14 residues in the CDR3. CDR3 in DNA: TGTGTCAGAAGCCGGGGGGGAGGGGACTACGAGCAGTACTTC. Translation gives CVRSRGGGDYEQYF.

The gene calls are TRBV19 and TRBJ2-2; 8 bases agree with TRBD2. The CDR3 covers 16 residues. Germline values: CDR1 LNHDA, CDR2 SQIVND (reference sequence). V shed 1 base and J 4 bases; nucleotides not matched to a gene: 5. The CDR3 DNA reads as TGTGCCAGTAGTATAGTGGGAGGGACTAGCACCGGGGAGCTGTTTTTT. Amino acid sequence: CASSIVGGTSTGELFF.

This rearrangement joins TRBV7-3 to TRBJ2-2; no clear D gene. The CDR3 runs 15 residues. Trimming removed 5 bases at V and 1 base at J, with 11 bases between. Germline V gene data show CDR1 as SGHTA and CDR2 as FQGTGA. CDR3 loop: CASSPNSMNTGELFF. The CDR3 DNA follows: TGTGCCAGCAGCCCAAACAGCATGAACACCGGGGAGCTGTTTTTT.

This clone was counted between two and nine times. V usage is TRBV27 and J usage is TRBJ2-2, with 8 bases fitting TRBD2. The junction had 3 bases not matched to a gene; V was cut back by 3 bases and J by 3 bases. CDR3 length: 15 residues. The V gene's germline CDR1 is MNHEY and CDR2 SMNVEV (reference sequence). DNA of the CDR3: TGTGCCAGCAGTTTTGGACTAGCAGACACCGGGGAGCTGTTTTTT. It encodes CASSFGLADTGELFF.

The chain carries TRBV7-8 and TRBJ1-5; unclear D gene. Germline CDR1 reads SGHVS; CDR2 reads FQNEAQ. The CDR3 extends over 13 amino acids. Between the trimmed V and J ends, which lost 4 bases and 0 bases, there was a span of 4 bases. CDR3 coding DNA: TGTGCCAGCAGCTCACATAGCAATCAGCCCCAGCATTTT. It translates to CASSSHSNQPQHF.

The chain carries TRBV7-9 and TRBJ2-1; possible D gene TRBD2, 6 bases. Trimming removed 5 bases from V and 8 bases from J, with 22 bases in between. The germline V gene encodes CDR1 SEHNR and CDR2 FQNEAQ (reference sequence). This CDR3 has 16 residues. Here the CDR3 reads CASSPRPAGKGHEQFF. The DNA of the CDR3 is TGTGCCAGCAGCCCCCGACCAGCGGGCAAGGGACATGAGCAGTTCTTC.

This chain connects TRBV29-1 to TRBJ1-5; no clear D. CDR3 length equals 13 residues. Per the germline V gene, CDR1 is SQVTM and CDR2 is ANQGSEA. V was pared by 4 bases and J by 0 bases, with 7 bases between. CDR3 bases: TGCAGCGTTGCCTCGAATAGCAATCAGCCCCAGCATTTT. Its translation is CSVASNSNQPQHF. Combining the CDR3 with reference TRBV29-1 and TRBJ1-5 gives the whole variable domain SAVISQKPSRDICQRGTSLTIQCQVDSQVTMMFWYRQQPGQSLTLIATANQGSEATYESGFVIDKFPISRPNLTFSTLTVSNMSPEDSSIYLCSVASNSNQPQHFGDGTRLSIL.

This rearrangement joins TRBV5-1 to TRBJ2-7, with a tentative D call TRBD2 (5 bases). The germline V gene has CDR1 SGHRS and CDR2 YFSETQ. The V end lost 0 bases, the J end lost 0 bases, and 10 bases lay between the germline ends. The CDR3 covers 15 residues. The CDR3 region has the DNA TGCGCCAGCAGCTTGGAGGTTGCGGGCTCCTACGAGCAGTACTTC. Translating gives CASSLEVAGSYEQYF.

This clone was found many times. The identical CDR3 is also encoded by other nucleotide sequences in the sample. The CDR3 loop is CASRRTLQETQYF. CDR3 nucleotide sequence: TGTGCCAGCAGGAGGACTTTACAAGAGACCCAGTACTTC. This chain links TRBV6-5 with TRBJ2-5; TRBD2 might be the D (5 bases). V gave up 6 bases and J gave up 2 bases, with 10 bases separating them. CDR1 is MNHEY and CDR2 is SVGAGI in the germline V gene. The CDR3 loop spans 13 amino acids.

In its sample, this clone was seen once. This chain connects TRBV4-1 to TRBJ2-7; a weak D match, TRBD2 (6 bases). Germline assignment: CDR1 MGHRA and CDR2 YSYEKL. This CDR3 contains 15 residues. Trimming cost V 0 bases and J 2 bases, with 11 bases left between them. The CDR3 coding sequence is TGCGCCAGCAGCCAAGAGCGGGGTGCTGCCTACGAGCAGTACTTC. It encodes CASSQERGAAYEQYF.

The chain links TRBV2 to TRBJ2-6; D unclear. V was trimmed by 6 bases and J by 0 bases, leaving 6 bases between them. The CDR3 is made up of 14 amino acids. Germline V gives CDR1 SNHLY, CDR2 FYNNEI. The CDR3 DNA sequence: TGTGCCAGCAGCACGGGCTCTGGGGCCAACGTCCTGACTTTC. This encodes CASSTGSGANVLTF.

The genes are TRBV2 and TRBJ2-7, with TRBD1 identical over 9 bases. Germline V gene data show CDR1 as SNHLY and CDR2 as FYNNEI. J lost 0 bases, V lost 8 bases, and 5 bases had no gene match. The CDR3 spans 14 residues. The CDR3 region is CASFTGQGSYEQYF. The DNA for the CDR3 is TGTGCCAGCTTCACGGGACAGGGCTCCTACGAGCAGTACTTC.

CDR3 DNA sequence: TGTGCCAGCTCACCTGTCCGGGACGTGACTAATGAAAAACTGTTTTTT. The encoded protein is CASSPVRDVTNEKLFF. The chain combines TRBV18 with TRBJ1-4; the D gene is possibly TRBD1 (5 bases). Trimming cost V 3 bases and J 2 bases, with 13 bases left between them. The CDR3 is 16 amino acids. CDR1 KGHSH and CDR2 LQKENI come from the germline V gene.

The chain uses TRBV2 and TRBJ2-1; D perhaps matches TRBD2 (6 bases). CDR1 and CDR2 (germline): SNHLY, FYNNEI. V was cut by 7 bases and J by 10 bases, with 17 bases left in between. The CDR3 spans 13 residues. This CDR3 reads CASTEKDYREQFF. The CDR3 DNA sequence: TGTGCCAGCACCGAGAAGGACTACAGAGAGCAGTTCTTC.

The rearrangement uses TRBV5-1 and TRBJ2-6, with D perhaps matching TRBD1 (5 bases). The CDR3 spans 15 residues. V lost 2 bases to trimming and J lost 4 bases, with 10 bases between them. Looked up from germline, CDR1 is SGHRS and CDR2 is YFSETQ. CDR3: CASSFGASGANVLTF. CDR3 bases: TGCGCCAGCAGCTTTGGGGCGTCCGGGGCCAACGTCCTGACTTTC. Together with reference TRBV5-1 and TRBJ2-6, the CDR3 gives the full variable domain: KAGVTQTPRYLIKTRGQQVTLSCSPISGHRSVSWYQQTPGQGLQFLFEYFSETQRNKGNFPGRFSGRQFSNSRSEMNVSTLELGDSALYLCASSFGASGANVLTFGAGSRLTVL.

The V call is TRBV6-1, the J call TRBJ1-5; TRBD1 aligns across 12 bases. The CDR3 sequence is 14 residues long. In germline, CDR1 is MNHNS, CDR2 SASEGT. V trimming: 5 bases; J trimming: 6 bases; junction bases outside the gene matches: 2. The CDR3, as DNA: TGTGCCAGCAGTCGGGACAGGGGGCGTCAGCCCCAGCATTTT. Its protein is CASSRDRGRQPQHF.

The chain combines TRBV6-1 with TRBJ1-2, with 7 bases lining up with TRBD1. Germline CDR1 and CDR2: MNHNS and SASEGT. This CDR3 is 12 amino acids long. V was clipped by 5 bases and J by 7 bases; unmatched bases: 4. Written as DNA, the CDR3 is TGTGCCAGCAGTATCGACAGGGCTGGCTACACCTTC. Protein sequence: CASSIDRAGYTF.

The chain carries TRBV6-5 and TRBJ2-1; 8 bases match TRBD2. After removal of 6 bases from V and 6 bases from J, the junction contained 10 bases not matched to a gene. The germline V gene has CDR1 MNHEY and CDR2 SVGAGI. The CDR3 runs 15 residues. In DNA form, the CDR3 reads TGTGCCAGCAGCCTACTAGCGGTAAAGGGCAATGAGCAGTTCTTC. Translating it yields CASSLLAVKGNEQFF.

Details on this clone: The junction departs from the called germline gene at one end, perhaps through a read error. This sequence joins TRBV2 and TRBJ2-7; D tentatively fits TRBD1 or TRBD2 (5 bases each). The CDR3 totals 12 residues. Germline CDR1 and CDR2: SNHLY and FYNNEI. CDR3 nucleotide sequence: TGTGCGAGCAGCGGACAAGCCTACGAGCAGTACTTC. The encoded protein is CASSGQAYEQYF.

The chain has TRBV28 and TRBJ2-1; TRBD2 matches at 8 bases. This CDR3 is built from 16 residues. Germline CDR1 reads MDHEN; CDR2 reads SYDVKM. J gave up 7 bases and V 3 bases, and 11 bases lay outside the gene matches. The CDR3 protein is CASSFFPAGEGNEQFF. The CDR3 DNA reads as TGTGCCAGCAGTTTTTTCCCAGCGGGAGAAGGGAATGAGCAGTTCTTC.

V gene TRBV7-9 combines with J gene TRBJ2-5; 11 positions match TRBD1. The CDR3 has 19 amino acids. CDR1 and CDR2 (germline): SEHNR, FQNEAQ (reference sequence). Trimming cost V 0 bases and J 5 bases; bases outside gene matches: 14. For the CDR3, the DNA is TGTGCCAGCAGCTTAGCCCGGACAGGGGGCTACTGGGCCGTGGAGACCCAGTACTTC. It translates to CASSLARTGGYWAVETQYF.

This clone has just a few counts. This chain uses TRBV19 with TRBJ2-2; the match to TRBD2 covers 11 bases. The CDR3 length is 16 residues. Germline CDR1 reads LNHDA; CDR2 reads SQIVND (reference sequence). V lost 7 bases to trimming and J lost 1 base; unmatched junction nucleotides: 5. The CDR3 sequence is CASKAGLAVNTGELFF. Written as DNA, the CDR3 is TGTGCCAGTAAAGCGGGACTAGCGGTGAACACCGGGGAGCTGTTTTTT.

The rearrangement joins TRBV14 to TRBJ2-1; the match to TRBD2 covers 9 bases. Germline V CDR1 and CDR2: SGHDN, FVKESK. The CDR3 covers 16 residues. Germline trimming cut 1 base from V and 0 bases from J; bases unmatched to any gene: 1. DNA for the CDR3: TGTGCCAGCAGCCAAGTAGCGGGAGTCTCCTACAATGAGCAGTTCTTC. It codes for CASSQVAGVSYNEQFF.

The V and J genes are TRBV29-1 and TRBJ2-7, with 7 bases matching TRBD2. CDR1 is SQVTM and CDR2 is ANQGSEA in the germline V gene. With 7 bases clipped from V and 6 bases from J, the junction kept 15 bases outside the gene matches. The CDR3 consists of 14 residues. DNA of the CDR3: TGCAGCGCCTCTATCGCGGGAGACTTTGGCGAGCAGTACTTC. As protein: CSASIAGDFGEQYF.

The J gene is TRBJ2-7, the V gene TRBV25-1; no definite D call. Germline CDR1 is MGHDK and CDR2 is SYGVNS. V was cut by 7 bases and J by 3 bases, with 7 bases left in between. This CDR3 has 11 amino acids. CDR3 sequence (DNA): TGTGCCAGCATGACCGGCTACGAGCAGTACTTC. This sequence encodes CASMTGYEQYF.

This chain links TRBV2 with TRBJ2-1, with 12 bases that match TRBD2. Germline CDR1 is SNHLY and CDR2 is FYNNEI. After removal of 8 bases from V and 7 bases from J, the junction contained 9 bases not matched to a gene. The CDR3 loop spans 15 amino acids. CDR3 sequence reads: CASPRASGRGNEQFF. Written as DNA, the CDR3 is TGTGCCAGCCCCCGGGCTAGCGGGAGGGGGAATGAGCAGTTCTTC.

The V call is TRBV19, the J call TRBJ2-1; 8 nucleotides agree with TRBD2. The CDR3 consists of 16 residues. Unmatched junction bases numbered 11, after V lost 7 bases and J lost 3 bases. Germline-derived CDR1 and CDR2 are LNHDA and SQIVND (reference sequence). The DNA for the CDR3 is TGTGCCAGTACCCCATGGGGGGGGACTAGCTACAATGAGCAGTTCTTC. Translation: CASTPWGGTSYNEQFF.

In its sample, this clone was seen once. The chain couples TRBV6-5 to TRBJ2-1; 9 bases are shared with TRBD2. Germline CDR1 is MNHEY and CDR2 is SVGAGI. This CDR3 contains 15 residues. J lost 9 bases, V lost 2 bases, and 8 bases had no gene match. For the CDR3, the DNA is TGTGCCAGCAGTTACCTCACTAGCGGGCTGGGTGAGCAGTTCTTC. Its translation: CASSYLTSGLGEQFF.

The chain is built from TRBV12-5 and TRBJ1-1; D unclear. Germline values: CDR1 LGHNT, CDR2 FRNRAP. V lost 7 bases to trimming and J lost 4 bases, with 10 bases between them. The CDR3 length is 12 residues. The DNA for the CDR3 is TGTGCTAGTGCCCCCGGTCCCACTGAAGCTTTCTTT. Translation: CASAPGPTEAFF. The full variable domain, completed using reference TRBV12-5 and TRBJ1-1, is DARVTQTPRHKVTEMGQEVTMRCQPILGHNTVFWYRQTMMQGLELLAYFRNRAPLDDSGMPKDRFSAEMPDATLATLKIQPSEPRDSAVYFCASAPGPTEAFFGQGTRLTVV.

CDR3 sequence: CASSKRIPGQDLGVYEQYF. In DNA form, the CDR3 reads TGCGCCAGCAGCAAGCGAATTCCGGGCCAGGATCTCGGAGTCTACGAGCAGTACTTC. The J gene is TRBJ2-7, the V gene TRBV5-1; D unclear. Trimming left V 4 bases short and J 3 bases short, with 29 bases between. Germline V gene sequence: CDR1 SGHRS, CDR2 YFSETQ. This CDR3 contains 19 residues.